The 3 T cell receptor beta chains given below trace back to one sample, sequenced in a study of blood T cell repertoires in COVID-19. Produced via immunoSEQ multiplex PCR; TCRdb's table is partial and in-frame only. The sample contains roughly 300,000 clones, 85% of which appear only once. Sequences were obtained from PBMCs or T cells enriched from blood (not recorded which). The origin of the receptors is a woman aged 45-65 years who had recovered from COVID-19.

The rearrangement links TRBV18 to TRBJ2-1; D uncertain. V was clipped by 2 bases and J by 8 bases, with 10 bases between them. The germline gives CDR1 KGHSH, CDR2 LQKENI. The CDR3 loop spans 13 amino acids. The DNA for the CDR3 is TGTGCCAGCTCACCAGGAGAGGCGGATGAGCAGTTCTTC. This codes for CASSPGEADEQFF. Complete variable domain (other parts from reference TRBV18 and TRBJ2-1): NAGVMQNPRHLVRRRGQEARLRCSPMKGHSHVYWYRQLPEEGLKFMVYLQKENIIDESGMPKERFSAEFPKEGPSILRIQQVVRGDSAAYFCASSPGEADEQFFGPGTRLTVL.

CDR3 loop: CASSIEPRLNQPQHF. The CDR3 DNA sequence: TGTGCCAGTAGTATAGAACCCAGGCTCAATCAGCCCCAGCATTTT. The rearrangement links TRBV19 to TRBJ1-5; no clear D gene. Germline V lookup: CDR1 LNHDA, CDR2 SQIVND (reference sequence). V shed 0 bases and J shed 3 bases, with 9 bases lying between them. CDR3 length: 15 amino acids.

The gene calls are TRBV5-6 and TRBJ1-5; perhaps TRBD1 as D (6 bases). The V gene's germline CDR1 is SGHDT and CDR2 YYEEEE. Trimming left V 4 bases short and J 11 bases short, with 13 bases between. This CDR3 region has 12 residues. For the CDR3, the DNA is TGTGCCAGCAGCCTCCGGGACATGACCCAGCATTTT. Its protein product is CASSLRDMTQHF.